This T cell receptor (beta chain) was recorded in a study of OX40 agonist ivuxolimab in advanced cancers. The method was immunoSEQ multiplex PCR; TCRdb's version includes in-frame clones alone and lacks a portion of them. The sample carries around 70,000 clones, approximately 84% recorded once. This CDR3 region has 12 residues. From germline, CDR1 is MDHEN and CDR2 SYDVKM. The germline V and J ends were trimmed by 4 bases and 8 bases, with 11 bases remaining between them. The V call is TRBV28, the J call TRBJ1-2; D unresolved. This TCR was sampled from an adult with an advanced solid tumor such as melanoma, head and neck, liver or kidney cancer. The specimen comprised CD4+ or CD8+ T cells sorted from blood, sampled in a trial of the OX40 agonist ivuxolimab. The CDR3 spells CASSSGPGGYTF. DNA for the CDR3: TGTGCCAGCAGTTCAGGTCCGGGAGGCTACACCTTC.